This T cell receptor (beta chain) was profiled in a study of T-cell memory formation after mild COVID-19. Study-wide findings and caveats: Those CD4+ clones that contracted were mainly in CM and EM (CD8+ ones in EMRA). A second wave expanding day 15 to 37 was CD4+-biased; contracting clones were balanced. Prior to infection, memory already included some responding clones, suggesting cross-reactive memory joined.

A few counts support this clonotype. No antigen is known for it. TCRdb redid the calling of the 5' RACE reads with MiXCR, one entry per CDR3 protein. The table records about 110,000 distinct CDR3 sequences, approximately 15% of them present only once. Sequencing was performed on PBMCs or a T cell subset sorted from them (not recorded which). The TCR was taken from a man aged 18-30 years who had mild COVID-19 (a few samples of this study predate the infection). Cell type and time point are not known.

The CDR3 DNA reads as TGTGCCAGCAGCCTGCCAGCCTGGCCCCTTGAAAAACTGTTTTTT. Translating it yields CASSLPAWPLEKLFF. The chain couples TRBV5-5 to TRBJ1-4; no reliable D call. The CDR3 totals 15 residues. Germline CDR1 and CDR2: SGHKS and YYEKEE (reference sequence). V dropped 4 bases and J dropped 7 bases, with 17 bases sitting between them. Supplemented by reference TRBV5-5 and TRBJ1-4, the full variable domain reads DAGVTQSPTHLIKTRGQQVTLRCSPISGHKSVSWYQQVLGQGPQFIFQYYEKEERGRGNFPDRFSARQFPNYSSELNVNALLLGDSALYLCASSLPAWPLEKLFFGSGTQLSVL.